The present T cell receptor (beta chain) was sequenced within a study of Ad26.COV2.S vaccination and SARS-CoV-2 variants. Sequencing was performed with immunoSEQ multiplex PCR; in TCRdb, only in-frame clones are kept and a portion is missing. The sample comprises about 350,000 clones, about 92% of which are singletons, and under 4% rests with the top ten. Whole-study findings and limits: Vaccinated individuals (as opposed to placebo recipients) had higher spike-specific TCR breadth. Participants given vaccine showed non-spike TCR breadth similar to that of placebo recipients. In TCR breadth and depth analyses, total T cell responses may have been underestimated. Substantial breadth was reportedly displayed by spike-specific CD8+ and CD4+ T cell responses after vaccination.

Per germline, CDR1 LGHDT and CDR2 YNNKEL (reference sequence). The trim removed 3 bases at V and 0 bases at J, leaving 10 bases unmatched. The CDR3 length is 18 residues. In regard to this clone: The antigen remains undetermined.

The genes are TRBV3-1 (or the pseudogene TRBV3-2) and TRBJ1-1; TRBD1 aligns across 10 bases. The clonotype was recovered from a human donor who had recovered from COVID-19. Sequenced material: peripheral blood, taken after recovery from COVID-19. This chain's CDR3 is CASSQDRTGGIMNTEAFF. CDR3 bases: TGTGCCAGCAGCCAGGATAGGACAGGGGGAATCATGAACACTGAAGCTTTCTTT.